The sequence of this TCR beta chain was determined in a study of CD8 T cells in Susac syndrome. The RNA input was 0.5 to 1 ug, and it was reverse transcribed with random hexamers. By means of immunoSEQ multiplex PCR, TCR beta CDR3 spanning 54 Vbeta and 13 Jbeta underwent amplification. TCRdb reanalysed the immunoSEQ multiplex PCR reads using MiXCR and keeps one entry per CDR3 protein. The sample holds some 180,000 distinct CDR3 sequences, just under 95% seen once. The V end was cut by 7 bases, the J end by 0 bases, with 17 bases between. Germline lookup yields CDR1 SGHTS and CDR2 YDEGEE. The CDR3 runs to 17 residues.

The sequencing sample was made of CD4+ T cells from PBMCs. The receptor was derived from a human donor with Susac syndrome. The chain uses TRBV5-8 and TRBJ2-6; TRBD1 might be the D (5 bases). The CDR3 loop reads CASVHRQGYSGANVLTF. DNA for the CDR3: TGTGCCAGCGTCCACCGGCAGGGCTACTCTGGGGCCAACGTCCTGACTTTC.